This T cell receptor (beta chain) was profiled in a study of T cells in tuberculosis. Study in general: The T cells targeted glucose monomycolate, a mycobacterial lipid, via CD1B. This South African cohort compared adolescents with or without latent tuberculosis against adults with active tuberculosis.

CDR1 SNHLY and CDR2 FYNNEI come from the germline V gene. The CDR3 is 13 amino acids. With 8 bases clipped from V and 5 bases from J, the junction kept 4 bases outside the gene matches. Notes on this clone: The antigen remains undetermined.

Overall study results and limits: Active tuberculosis alpha repertoires lay closer to GMM-specific TCRs than controls'.

TCRdb's copy holds only in-frame clones and misses some; the assay was immunoSEQ multiplex PCR. This table has about 41,000 clones, around 96% appearing once. This clonotype was obtained from a donor aged 10 to 29 with latent tuberculosis or without tuberculosis infection. Input material: PBMCs. This chain links TRBV2 with TRBJ2-3, with 10 positions matching TRBD1. The CDR3: CASATGGIDTQYF. For the CDR3, the DNA is TGTGCCAGCGCGACAGGGGGCATAGATACGCAGTATTTT.